Listed below are T cell receptor beta chains from one sample, sequenced in a study of shared clonotypes between healthy human individuals. Assay: immunoSEQ multiplex PCR; the TCRdb copy retains only in-frame clones and omits some. The sample lists millions of clones; 85% to 95% were seen once. Sequenced sample: naive CD4+ T cells from PBMCs. Receptors were obtained from a man between 18 and 29 years old in good health. Some clones in this sample may be carry-over from other donors' samples. The CDR3 runs from the conserved cysteine through the conserved F or W. The order of the fields is CDR3 length, clone size, J gene, D gene, V gene, CDR3 DNA, CDR3 protein. The D gene is left open where the match is weak. Clone sizes are given selectively: once, few, many, or a class where the clone is expanded.

15,.,TRBJ1-2,.,TRBV7-6,TGTGCCAGCAGTCAGAGCTACAGGGAACCAAGTGGCTACACCTTC,CASSQSYREPSGYTF
14,.,TRBJ1-1,TRBD1,TRBV5-4,TGTGCCAGCAGCGGGGGACAGGGCCACACTGAAGCTTTCTTT,CASSGGQGHTEAFF
17,.,TRBJ2-7,TRBD2,TRBV10-1,TGCGCCAGCACACTCCACCACGGGGGGAGGAGGACCTACGAGCAGTACTTC,CASTLHHGGRRTYEQYF
16,.,TRBJ2-1,TRBD2,TRBV7-6,TGTGCCAGCAGCGGCCCAGGACTAGCGGGACACAATGAGCAGTTCTTC,CASSGPGLAGHNEQFF
14,.,TRBJ2-2,.,TRBV5-1,TGCGCCAGCAGCTTGGCTCCAAACACCGGGGAGCTGTTTTTT,CASSLAPNTGELFF
16,.,TRBJ1-4,.,TRBV5-4,TGTGCCAGCAGCGTCGACCTCTCTGCAACTAATGAAAAACTGTTTTTT,CASSVDLSATNEKLFF
17,.,TRBJ2-1,TRBD2,TRBV6-1,TGTGCCAGCAGTGAGCTCGGCGGGACTAGCCTCTACAATGAGCAGTTCTTC,CASSELGGTSLYNEQFF
14,once,TRBJ2-3,.,TRBV10-1,TGCGCCAGCAGTGAGGTGAGGCGGGCGGATACGCAGTATTTT,CASSEVRRADTQYF
15,.,TRBJ1-5,TRBD1,TRBV5-1,TGCGCCAGCAGCTTGGCCGGACAGGGTTATCAGCCCCAGCATTTT,CASSLAGQGYQPQHF
18,.,TRBJ2-6,TRBD1,TRBV2,TGTGCCAGCAGTCCGGGACAGGGCAATCCCTCTGGGGCCAACGTCCTGACTTTC,CASSPGQGNPSGANVLTF
15,.,TRBJ2-7,.,TRBV6-5,TGTGCCAGCACCAAGCAACGGGACAAACCCTACGAGCAGTACTTC,CASTKQRDKPYEQYF
14,.,TRBJ1-2,.,TRBV6-1,TGTGCCAGCAGTCGTCCCGGGACTCCGGATGGCTACACCTTC,CASSRPGTPDGYTF
15,.,TRBJ2-7,.,TRBV6-1,TGTGCCAGCACTGAGGAGGGGGCCTTCTCCTACGAGCAGTACTTC,CASTEEGAFSYEQYF
14,.,TRBJ1-1,TRBD1,TRBV7-3,TGTGCCAGCAGCTTACGAGGGACAGGCACTGAAGCTTTCTTT,CASSLRGTGTEAFF
13,.,TRBJ2-1,.,TRBV7-2,TGTGCCAGCAGCCAACCTAAAAACAATGAGCAGTTCTTC,CASSQPKNNEQFF
15,.,TRBJ1-3,TRBD1,TRBV19,TGTGCCAGTAGCCGGGACAGGGTCTCTGGAAACACCATATATTTT,CASSRDRVSGNTIYF
15,.,TRBJ2-2,TRBD1,TRBV5-6,TGTGCCAGCAGCCACCAGGGGGTGAACACCGGGGAGCTGTTTTTT,CASSHQGVNTGELFF
12,few,TRBJ1-2,.,TRBV27,TGTGCCAGCAGAGCTAGGACAGATGGCTACACCTTC,CASRARTDGYTF
14,.,TRBJ2-7,.,TRBV5-4,TGTGCCAGCAGCCCTAACCCCTCCTTCTACGAGCAGTACTTC,CASSPNPSFYEQYF
14,.,TRBJ2-2,.,TRBV29-1,TGCAGCGTTTCCCCGACAGGGAACACCGGGGAGCTGTTTTTT,CSVSPTGNTGELFF
16,.,TRBJ1-4,TRBD1,TRBV7-8,TGTGCCAGCAGCCCGAACCAAGACAGGGTGGTTGAAAAACTGTTTTTT,CASSPNQDRVVEKLFF
14,.,TRBJ1-3,TRBD1,TRBV2,TGTGCCAGCAGTATAAGCACAGGGGTGGACACCATATATTTT,CASSISTGVDTIYF
14,.,TRBJ2-1,TRBD2,TRBV29-1,TGCAGCGTGGCAGGACTAGCATCCTACAATGAGCAGTTCTTC,CSVAGLASYNEQFF
14,.,TRBJ2-7,.,TRBV6-1,TGTGCCAGCAGCTCGACAACTTACGCCTACGAGCAGTACTTC,CASSSTTYAYEQYF
15,.,TRBJ2-7,TRBD2,TRBV11-1,TGTGCCAGCAGCCTCTTTAGCGGGACCAACTACGAGCAGTACTTC,CASSLFSGTNYEQYF
15,.,TRBJ2-3,.,TRBV9,TGTGCCAGCAGCACCGACCCGGGTTTCACAGATACGCAGTATTTT,CASSTDPGFTDTQYF
18,.,TRBJ2-5,TRBD1,TRBV5-8,TGTGCCAGCAGCCCAAGATCGTGGGGACAGGGTTATCAAGAGACCCAGTACTTC,CASSPRSWGQGYQETQYF
24,.,TRBJ2-7,TRBD2,TRBV28,TGTGCCAGCAGCCTTGTGAGGGGACCGGGACTAGCGGGAGAAGCTGCGACAATCTCCTACGAGCAGTACTTC,CASSLVRGPGLAGEAATISYEQYF
14,once,TRBJ2-7,.,TRBV18,TGTGCCAGCTCACCATACACAGGTGACTACGAGCAGTACTTC,CASSPYTGDYEQYF
13,.,TRBJ2-7,.,TRBV2,TGTGCCAGCAGTCAAGGGGTTTCTCCCGAGCAGTACTTC,CASSQGVSPEQYF
18,.,TRBJ2-5,.,TRBV4-1,TGCGCCAGCAGCCGTACCCCCCCCGGGGGCGTTTATGTCGCGGGCCAGTACTTC,CASSRTPPGGVYVAGQYF
14,.,TRBJ1-5,.,TRBV30,TGTGCCTGGAGTTGGGACTTTTCTAATCAGCCCCAGCATTTT,CAWSWDFSNQPQHF
15,.,TRBJ1-1,.,TRBV6-5,TGTGCCAGCAGTCCCGGAGCCGGGCGGAACACTGAAGCTTTCTTT,CASSPGAGRNTEAFF
14,.,TRBJ1-1,TRBD1,TRBV5-1,TGCGCCAGCAGCCGCGACAGGGGGTTCACTGAAGCTTTCTTT,CASSRDRGFTEAFF
13,.,TRBJ1-2,.,TRBV6-5,TGTGCCAGCAATTTCCGGGACGGACGAGGCTACACCTTC,CASNFRDGRGYTF
14,.,TRBJ2-3,.,TRBV9,TGTGCCAGCAGCCCCCGCCAGACAGTGGATACGCAGTATTTT,CASSPRQTVDTQYF
15,.,TRBJ2-3,.,TRBV18,TGTGCCAGGATACGAGCGGGCGCGGGGTCAGATACGCAGTATTTT,CARIRAGAGSDTQYF
16,.,TRBJ2-5,TRBD2,TRBV19,TGTGCCAGTAGTATAGACGGGACTAGTGCGTTTGGGACCCAGTACTTC,CASSIDGTSAFGTQYF
13,.,TRBJ2-1,.,TRBV9,TGTGCCAGCAGCCCTCGGACTCTGAATGAGCAGTTCTTC,CASSPRTLNEQFF
15,.,TRBJ1-1,TRBD1,TRBV19,TGTGCCAGTAGTAAACTGGACAGGGACAACGCTGAAGCTTTCTTT,CASSKLDRDNAEAFF
13,.,TRBJ2-7,.,TRBV6-5,TGTGCCAGCCAACCGGCCGGGGGATTTTGGCAGTACTTC,CASQPAGGFWQYF
14,.,TRBJ2-7,.,TRBV28,TGTGCCAGCAGTTTGCCTTCCTTTGGCTACGAGCAGTACTTC,CASSLPSFGYEQYF
16,.,TRBJ2-1,TRBD2,TRBV29-1,TGCAGCGTTGACATTTTAGCGGGAGGTTCCTTCAATGAGCAGTTCTTC,CSVDILAGGSFNEQFF
13,.,TRBJ2-7,.,TRBV28,TGTGCCAGCTTCAGGGGTGTGGGGTACGAGCAGTACTTC,CASFRGVGYEQYF
15,.,TRBJ2-7,.,TRBV27,TGTGCCAGCAGTTTCCAACAGGGCTTAGGTTACGAGCAGTACTTC,CASSFQQGLGYEQYF
14,.,TRBJ1-1,.,TRBV5-1,TGCGCCAGCAGCCCCAGTACATCGAACACTGAAGCTTTCTTT,CASSPSTSNTEAFF
14,.,TRBJ2-5,.,TRBV19,TGTGCCAGTAGTTCCTGGGGGCGAGGGGAGACCCAGTACTTC,CASSSWGRGETQYF
15,.,TRBJ2-3,.,TRBV7-9,TGTGCCAGCAGCTTAGGTTTATCGGGCACAGATACGCAGTATTTT,CASSLGLSGTDTQYF
14,.,TRBJ2-7,.,TRBV5-3,TGTGCCAGAAGCTTGGATATGAGGGTCTACGAGCAGTACTTC,CARSLDMRVYEQYF